One and the same sample provided the 17 T cell receptor beta chains below, sequenced in a study of blood T cell repertoires in COVID-19. The table came from immunoSEQ multiplex PCR; TCRdb's copy has only in-frame clones and leaves some out. Among 150,000 to 200,000 clones listed, roughly three quarters were seen once. The sequencing input was PBMCs or T cells enriched from blood (not recorded which). Receptors originate from a woman aged 45-65 years with acute COVID-19.

A few counts support this clone. The V gene is TRBV7-9, the J gene TRBJ2-1, with TRBD2 matching over 9 bases. Germline V gene lookup returns CDR1 SEHNR and CDR2 FQNEAQ (reference sequence). The CDR3 is 18 amino acids. After removal of 2 bases from V and 0 bases from J, the junction contained 8 bases not matched to a gene. The CDR3 spells CASSLNRLAGFSYNEQFF. CDR3 sequence (DNA): TGTGCCAGCAGCTTAAATCGGCTAGCGGGGTTCTCCTACAATGAGCAGTTCTTC. Looking up the rest from reference TRBV7-9 and TRBJ2-1 gives the full variable domain: DTGVSQNPRHKITKRGQNVTFRCDPISEHNRLYWYRQTLGQGPEFLTYFQNEAQLEKSRLLSDRFSAERPKGSFSTLEIQRTEQGDSAMYLCASSLNRLAGFSYNEQFFGPGTRLTVL.

This chain uses TRBV25-1 with TRBJ2-3; 7 bases are shared with TRBD1. Germline loops: CDR1 MGHDK, CDR2 SYGVNS. V lost 5 bases and J lost 4; bases outside the gene matches: 6. This CDR3 region has 14 residues. The CDR3 spells CASSLRQGADTQYF. CDR3 coding DNA: TGTGCCAGCAGTCTGCGGCAGGGGGCAGATACGCAGTATTTT.

Only a few counts were recorded for this clone. The rearrangement links TRBV7-2 to TRBJ1-2; the D is unclear. Trimming took off 1 base at V and 0 bases at J, with 12 bases between the two ends. The CDR3 length is 16 residues. CDR1 and CDR2 from the germline V gene are SGHTA and FQGNSA. CDR3 loop: CASSLDLSSANYGYTF. The CDR3 DNA reads as TGTGCCAGCAGCTTAGATCTTTCTTCAGCTAACTATGGCTACACCTTC.

The sample holds a few counts of this clone. V usage is TRBV19 and J usage is TRBJ2-3, with 14 positions matching TRBD2. Germline V gives CDR1 LNHDA, CDR2 SQIVND (reference sequence). V lost 6 bases and J lost 2; bases outside the gene matches: 4. There are 16 residues in the CDR3. In nucleotides, the CDR3 is TGTGCCAGTAGAGGACTAGCGGGGGGTCTCACAGATACGCAGTATTTT. Translating it yields CASRGLAGGLTDTQYF.

The chain combines TRBV5-5 with TRBJ2-5, with 10 nucleotides matching TRBD2. There are 18 residues in the CDR3. Per the germline V gene, CDR1 is SGHKS and CDR2 is YYEKEE (reference sequence). The V and J ends lost 0 bases and 0 bases, in that order; junction bases with no gene match: 8. CDR3 sequence: CASSLGLSSGGYQETQYF. In DNA, the CDR3 is TGTGCCAGCAGCTTGGGCCTTTCTAGCGGGGGTTACCAAGAGACCCAGTACTTC.

This chain links TRBV7-2 with TRBJ2-2, with 7 positions matching TRBD1. The CDR3 runs to 14 residues. Germline CDR1 is SGHTA and CDR2 is FQGNSA. With V trimmed by 5 bases and J by 5 bases, 5 bases remained unmatched. The CDR3 bases are TGTGCCAGCAGCCCACAGGGGCGGACCGGGGAGCTGTTTTTT. It is translated as CASSPQGRTGELFF.

The V and J genes are TRBV27 and TRBJ2-5, with D perhaps TRBD2 (6 bases). The V end was cut by 1 base, the J end by 0 bases, with 12 bases between. The germline CDR1 and CDR2 sequences are MNHEY and SMNVEV (reference sequence). The CDR3 contains 16 residues. The CDR3 here is CASSLLGLTYQETQYF. The CDR3, as DNA: TGTGCCAGCAGTTTATTGGGACTTACGTACCAAGAGACCCAGTACTTC.

The J gene is TRBJ1-6, the V gene TRBV19, with a possible D match to TRBD1 (6 bases). Trimming removed 3 bases at V and 8 bases at J, with 17 bases between. This CDR3 is 16 amino acids long. Germline V gives CDR1 LNHDA, CDR2 SQIVND (reference sequence). The chain's CDR3 is CASSIPNRVDDSPLHF. The CDR3 DNA reads as TGTGCCAGTAGTATCCCGAACAGGGTAGACGATTCACCCCTCCACTTT.

The gene calls are TRBV6-5 and TRBJ2-3, with 9 nucleotides matching TRBD1. The V gene end was trimmed by 4 bases and the J gene end by 2 bases; junction bases not matched to a gene: 7. CDR3 length: 16 amino acids. CDR1 is MNHEY and CDR2 is SVGAGI in the germline V gene. The CDR3 reads CASSFRGTGFTDTQYF. The CDR3 nucleotides read TGTGCCAGCAGTTTTCGGGGGACAGGGTTCACAGATACGCAGTATTTT.

The chain carries TRBV6-5 and TRBJ1-2, with 9 bases fitting TRBD1. Germline-derived CDR1 and CDR2 are MNHEY and SVGAGI. The CDR3 contains 15 residues. Trimming at V came to 5 bases and at J to 5 bases, leaving 9 bases not matched to a gene. The CDR3 DNA sequence: TGTGCCAGCAGTAGCTCCGGGACAGGGTCGTATGGCTACACCTTC. It encodes CASSSSGTGSYGYTF.

The V gene is TRBV27, the J gene TRBJ1-5; 8 bases line up with TRBD1. After removal of 6 bases from V and 0 bases from J, the junction contained 4 bases not matched to a gene. Per germline, CDR1 MNHEY and CDR2 SMNVEV (reference sequence). The CDR3 contains 15 residues. The CDR3 DNA follows: TGTGCCAGCAGCCCCAGGGGGCCTAGCAATCAGCCCCAGCATTTT. This translates into CASSPRGPSNQPQHF.

The chain is built from TRBV10-3 and TRBJ1-1; TRBD1 aligns across 8 bases. There are 13 residues in the CDR3. The germline CDR1 and CDR2 sequences are ENHRY and SYGVKD. V was pared by 6 bases and J by 4 bases, with 4 bases of the junction left unmatched. The CDR3 protein is CAIRDRVATEAFF. CDR3 in DNA: TGTGCCATCAGGGACAGGGTGGCCACTGAAGCTTTCTTT.

This clone turned up a few times. The chain links TRBV4-1 to TRBJ1-2, with 7 nucleotides matching TRBD1. Germline V lookup: CDR1 MGHRA, CDR2 YSYEKL. CDR3 size: 15 residues. The V and J ends lost 0 bases and 4 bases, in that order; junction bases with no gene match: 5. The CDR3 sequence: CASSQDKGTAYGYTF. The DNA for the CDR3 is TGCGCCAGCAGCCAAGATAAGGGGACAGCCTATGGCTACACCTTC.

The CDR3 DNA reads TGTGCCAGCAGCACGGGCCTTGTGAGGGATCAGCCCCAGCATTTT. This encodes CASSTGLVRDQPQHF. The V and J genes are TRBV7-2 and TRBJ1-5; unclear D gene. The CDR3 has 15 amino acids. Per the germline V gene, CDR1 is SGHTA and CDR2 is FQGNSA. Trimming shortened V by 5 bases and J by 5 bases, and 16 bases separated the two germline ends.

This sequence joins TRBV19 and TRBJ2-3; 8 bases agree with TRBD2. The CDR3 has 15 residues. With V trimmed by 5 bases and J by 4 bases, 8 bases remained unmatched. CDR1 and CDR2 from the germline V gene are LNHDA and SQIVND (reference sequence). CDR3 sequence: CASSSVGGGADTQYF. In DNA, the CDR3 is TGTGCCAGTAGTTCGGTCGGGGGGGGTGCAGATACGCAGTATTTT.

The V gene is TRBV27, the J gene TRBJ1-2; D is undetermined. CDR3 length: 13 residues. V was cut by 6 bases and J by 2 bases, with 10 bases left in between. Germline CDR1 MNHEY, CDR2 SMNVEV (reference sequence). In DNA, the CDR3 is TGTGCCAGCAGCACACGTCCAAACTATGGCTACACCTTC. Its protein is CASSTRPNYGYTF.

The chain couples TRBV30 to TRBJ2-2; 7 bases fit TRBD1. CDR1 is GTSNPN, CDR2 SVGIG, per germline (reference sequence). The CDR3 extends over 18 amino acids. V lost 7 bases to trimming and J lost 2 bases; unmatched junction nucleotides: 19. CDR3 residues: CAYRMGQPPPRNTGELFF. CDR3 DNA: TGTGCCTACCGCATGGGACAGCCCCCTCCACGCAACACCGGGGAGCTGTTTTTT.